The present T cell receptor (beta chain) was sequenced within a study of neurological immune-mediated disorders. Points from the study as a whole: Multiple sclerosis was found to have the least TCR clonal expansion, below healthy controls, and HTLV-1-associated myelopathy the most.

The CDR3 consists of 17 residues. CDR1 is SNHLY, CDR2 FYNNEI, per germline. V was cut by 2 bases and J by 0 bases, with 13 bases left in between. By 5'RACE with 10-nucleotide random UMIs, the cDNA was made. TCRdb redid the calling of the 5' RACE reads with MiXCR, one entry per CDR3 protein. The table has about 40,000 distinct CDR3 sequences, 11% to 15% seen once. Stored at -80 C, 2 million PBMCs were the source of the unsorted libraries. This clonotype was seen repeatedly, ten times or more. The antigen is not known. This TCR was sampled from a woman aged 50 to 60 with HTLV-1-associated myelopathy (HAM/TSP). V and J are TRBV2 and TRBJ2-2; D may be TRBD2 (7 bases). The sequenced material came from PBMCs. The CDR3 sequence is CASSESAGATNTGELFF. The DNA of the CDR3 is TGTGCCAGCAGTGAAAGCGCGGGGGCTACGAACACCGGGGAGCTGTTTTTT.